These 6 T cell receptor beta chains were all obtained from the same sample, sequenced in a study of CD8 T cells in Susac syndrome. With random hexamers, reverse transcription was performed on roughly 0.5 to 1 ug of RNA. Each CDR3 protein is one row after TCRdb ran MiXCR on the immunoSEQ multiplex PCR reads. The data contain fewer than 80,000 distinct CDR3 sequences, over 90% of them singletons. Sequenced: CD8+ T cells from PBMCs. The receptor set was obtained from a human donor in good health.

The chain has TRBV19 and TRBJ2-1; D is ambiguous. From germline, CDR1 is LNHDA and CDR2 SQIVND (reference sequence). V lost 6 bases, J lost 0 bases, and 12 bases lay in between. This CDR3 spans 15 amino acids. The CDR3 DNA reads as TGTGCCAGTAGCCCTATCCGGAGCTCCTACAATGAGCAGTTCTTC. Its protein product is CASSPIRSSYNEQFF.

This sequence joins TRBV20-1 and TRBJ2-7, with D perhaps TRBD1 (5 bases). The germline V gene has CDR1 DFQATT and CDR2 SNEGSKA (reference sequence). The V gene lost 0 bases and the J gene lost 0 bases, with 6 bases spanning the gap. The CDR3 loop spans 13 amino acids. The CDR3 sequence: CSAREGASYEQYV. The CDR3 DNA is TGCAGTGCTAGAGAAGGGGCCTCCTACGAGCAGTACGTC.

This clonotype has only one observation. The CDR3 reads CASSFGRGNEQFF. As DNA, the CDR3 is TGTGCCAGCAGCTTTGGAAGGGGCAATGAGCAGTTCTTC. This chain links TRBV5-4 with TRBJ2-1; maybe TRBD1 (5 bases). This CDR3 region has 13 residues. The ends were cut back, 2 bases at V and 6 bases at J, with 9 bases in the middle. Germline loops: CDR1 SGHNT, CDR2 YYREEE (reference sequence).

The V gene is TRBV6-2 or TRBV6-3, the J gene TRBJ2-2; D gene ambiguous. Germline V gene data show CDR1 as MNHEY and CDR2 as SVGEGT. This CDR3 has 14 amino acids. V lost 11 bases to trimming and J lost 0 bases, with 13 bases between them. The CDR3: CALTETANTGELFF. DNA for the CDR3: TGTGCCTTAACGGAGACGGCGAACACCGGGGAGCTGTTTTTT.

This chain links TRBV4-1 with TRBJ1-4, with D maybe TRBD1 (5 bases). Trimming removed 0 bases from V and 8 bases from J, with 13 bases in between. Per the germline V gene, CDR1 is MGHRA and CDR2 is YSYEKL. The CDR3 runs 15 residues. The CDR3 reads CASSQDLDGGEKLFF. The CDR3 nucleotides read TGCGCCAGCAGCCAAGATTTGGACGGGGGAGAAAAACTGTTTTTT.

The chain employs TRBV4-2 and TRBJ2-2; 8 nucleotides align to TRBD2. CDR3 size: 14 residues. The germline gives CDR1 LGHNA, CDR2 YNFKEQ. V lost 4 bases and J lost 5; bases outside the gene matches: 3. Here the CDR3 DNA reads TGTGCCAGCAGCCGAGGACTAGCAACCGGGGAGCTGTTTTTT. Its protein product is CASSRGLATGELFF.